The next 8 T cell receptor beta chains were all read from a single sample in a study of T-cell reconstitution after alpha-beta-depleted transplantation in children. The library targeted TCRbeta and was prepared with unique molecular identifiers. Each CDR3 protein is one row after TCRdb ran MiXCR on the PCR reads. The data contain about 400,000 distinct CDR3 sequences, 13% of them seen just once; the ten biggest clones take up about 3.9%. The input for sequencing was PBMCs, taken from the stem cell graft. These receptors came from a human donor who donated a stem cell graft to a child with Fanconi anemia.

A few counts support this clonotype. The chain couples TRBV12-3 or TRBV12-4 to TRBJ2-5; 8 nucleotides line up with TRBD2. J was trimmed by 6 bases and V by 2 bases; bases with no gene match: 5. The CDR3 contains 14 residues. DNA of the CDR3: TGTGCCAGCAGTTTAAGCGGGGGCCTAAAGACCCAGTACTTC. It codes for CASSLSGGLKTQYF.

V usage is TRBV13 and J usage is TRBJ2-1; 10 bases line up with TRBD2. The CDR3 has 14 residues. Germline CDR1 PRHDT, CDR2 FYEKMQ (reference sequence). The V and J ends lost 4 bases and 5 bases, in that order; junction bases with no gene match: 2. CDR3 DNA: TGTGCCAGCAGCTCAGGACTAGCGGACAATGAGCAGTTCTTC. It translates to CASSSGLADNEQFF.

This chain connects TRBV3-1 to TRBJ1-2; weak D call: TRBD1 (5 bases). The CDR3 spans 13 residues. The V and J ends lost 8 bases and 0 bases respectively, with 10 bases between them. From germline, CDR1 is LGHDT and CDR2 YNNKEL (reference sequence). CDR3: CASGGHANYGYTF. Written as DNA, the CDR3 is TGTGCCAGCGGCGGACACGCTAACTATGGCTACACCTTC.

V is TRBV29-1 and J is TRBJ2-1, with D perhaps matching TRBD1 (5 bases). Deletions cut 7 bases from V and 4 bases from J, with 14 bases between. The CDR3 is 13 residues long. Germline assignment: CDR1 SQVTM and CDR2 ANQGSEA. This CDR3 is CSGIVAGYNEQFF. For the CDR3, the DNA is TGCAGCGGCATTGTCGCAGGGTACAATGAGCAGTTCTTC.

Note on this clonotype: A much larger clone differs from this one at a single base, so this may be a read error. The chain uses TRBV29-1 and TRBJ2-5, with 7 bases that match TRBD1. V lost 4 bases, J lost 3 bases, and 2 bases stayed unmatched. The CDR3 spans 12 residues. Germline CDR1 is SQVTM and CDR2 is ANQGSEA. The CDR3 region is CSVAGTEETQYF. CDR3 in DNA: TGCAGCGTTGCCGGGACAGAAGAGACCCAGTACTTC. Combining the CDR3 with reference TRBV29-1 and TRBJ2-5 gives the whole variable domain SAVISQKPSRDICQRGTSLTIQCQVDSQVTMMFWYRQQPGQSLTLIATANQGSEATYESGFVIDKFPISRPNLTFSTLTVSNMSPEDSSIYLCSVAGTEETQYFGPGTRLLVL.

This clonotype was detected many times. The chain is built from TRBV12-3 or TRBV12-4 and TRBJ2-1; a weak D match, TRBD2 (6 bases). CDR3 length: 13 amino acids. Trimming left V 4 bases short and J 10 bases short, with 14 bases between. The CDR3, as DNA: TGTGCCAGCAGTTCCTCCGGGAGCTGGGAGCAGTTCTTC. It is translated as CASSSSGSWEQFF.

V is TRBV2 and J is TRBJ2-3; TRBD2 matches at 11 bases. Germline trimming cut 5 bases from V and 2 bases from J; bases unmatched to any gene: 3. The V gene's germline CDR1 is SNHLY and CDR2 FYNNEI. The CDR3 length is 15 residues. The DNA of the CDR3 is TGTGCCAGCAGTTTTAGCGGGGGGGCCACAGATACGCAGTATTTT. Translating gives CASSFSGGATDTQYF.

V usage is TRBV7-9 and J usage is TRBJ2-5, with D tentatively TRBD1 (6 bases). V lost 5 bases and J lost 2, with 15 bases in between. The germline V gene encodes CDR1 SEHNR and CDR2 FQNEAQ (reference sequence). CDR3 length equals 15 residues. In DNA, the CDR3 is TGTGCCAGCAGCCGCGTTGAAGGGGGTCAAGAGACCCAGTACTTC. Protein sequence: CASSRVEGGQETQYF.